These 30 T cell receptor beta chains came from one sample sequenced in a study of Ad26.COV2.S vaccination and SARS-CoV-2 variants. Profiled with immunoSEQ multiplex PCR; TCRdb holds only in-frame clones, not every one. The sample records 300,000 to 400,000 clones, about 92% being singletons. Sequenced material: peripheral blood, taken after recovery from COVID-19. The source of these receptors is a human donor who had recovered from COVID-19.

The chain links TRBV27 to TRBJ1-2; 8 bases line up with TRBD1. The CDR3 is 15 residues long. Germline assignment: CDR1 MNHEY and CDR2 SMNVEV (reference sequence). The V segment lost 5 bases and the J segment 6 bases; nucleotides outside the gene matches: 11. As DNA, the CDR3 is TGTGCCAGCAGTCCCACTACCGGGACAGGTAATGGCTACACCTTC. It encodes CASSPTTGTGNGYTF.

The CDR3 DNA reads as TGTGCCAGCAGTGAGAATTGGGACAGGGGTAATGAGCAGTTCTTC. It yields the protein CASSENWDRGNEQFF. The chain joins TRBV2 to TRBJ2-1; 10 positions agree with TRBD1. The V segment lost 3 bases and the J segment 7 bases; nucleotides outside the gene matches: 6. The CDR3 consists of 15 residues. In germline, CDR1 is SNHLY, CDR2 FYNNEI.

The chain recombines TRBV5-4 with TRBJ1-2; D is possibly TRBD1 (5 bases). Trimming stripped 0 bases from V and 5 bases from J, with 14 bases between. The germline V gene has CDR1 SGHNT and CDR2 YYREEE (reference sequence). The CDR3 runs to 15 residues. DNA of the CDR3: TGTGCCAGCAGCTTGGTCGGGGGAGTAGGATATGGCTACACCTTC. Translating gives CASSLVGGVGYGYTF.

The chain uses TRBV12-3 or TRBV12-4 and TRBJ1-2; D remains ambiguous. The CDR3 totals 13 residues. V dropped 4 bases and J dropped 2 bases, with 8 bases sitting between them. The DNA for the CDR3 is TGTGCCAGCAGTTATGGCAGGAACTATGGCTACACCTTC. Amino acid sequence: CASSYGRNYGYTF.

The CDR3 sequence: CASSIGGVDQPQHF. DNA of the CDR3: TGTGCCAGTAGTATAGGGGGGGTAGATCAGCCCCAGCATTTT. The rearrangement uses TRBV19 and TRBJ1-5; weak D call: TRBD1 (5 bases). CDR3 size: 14 residues. Trimming removed 1 base from V and 5 bases from J, with 9 bases in between. Germline-derived CDR1 and CDR2 are LNHDA and SQIVND (reference sequence).

The chain is built from TRBV19 and TRBJ1-2; the D is unclear. V lost 3 bases to trimming and J lost 4 bases, with 21 bases between them. Germline V gene sequence: CDR1 LNHDA, CDR2 SQIVND (reference sequence). This CDR3 has 17 residues. Here the CDR3 reads CASSIKVSRYSIYGYTF. The CDR3 DNA reads TGTGCCAGTAGTATCAAGGTTTCGCGGTATTCGATCTATGGCTACACCTTC.

This clone was found once. The chain recombines TRBV18 with TRBJ2-1; D possibly corresponds to TRBD2 (6 bases). The germline CDR1 and CDR2 sequences are KGHSH and LQKENI. The length of the CDR3 is 16 residues. V gave up 0 bases and J gave up 3 bases, with 12 bases separating them. The CDR3 DNA follows: TGTGCCAGCTCACCACCGGCGGGGCAGATCTACAATGAGCAGTTCTTC. Translating gives CASSPPAGQIYNEQFF.

The chain employs TRBV29-1 and TRBJ1-2; tentative D call: TRBD1 (5 bases). The CDR3 runs 12 residues. Germline-derived CDR1 and CDR2 are SQVTM and ANQGSEA. The ends were cut back, 4 bases at V and 4 bases at J, with 10 bases in the middle. The CDR3 sequence is CSVGQSSYGYTF. CDR3 coding DNA: TGCAGCGTTGGACAGTCGTCCTATGGCTACACCTTC.

This clone showed up just once. The chain recombines TRBV23-1 with TRBJ2-2; D not certain. TRBV23-1 carries the ORF label, with uncertain function. This CDR3 contains 11 residues. Trimming cost V 4 bases and J 10 bases, with 7 bases left between them. CDR3 DNA sequence: TGCGCCAGCAGTCTCTATACGGAGCTGTTTTTT. Translated, it gives CASSLYTELFF.

J is TRBJ2-3 and V is TRBV4-1, with 11 bases fitting TRBD2. Germline assignment: CDR1 MGHRA and CDR2 YSYEKL. The CDR3 is 18 amino acids. With V trimmed by 2 bases and J by 2 bases, 9 bases remained unmatched. In nucleotides, the CDR3 is TGCGCCAGCAGCCAAAATATCGGGACTAGCGGCTTCACAGATACGCAGTATTTT. Its protein is CASSQNIGTSGFTDTQYF.

This chain connects TRBV6-5 to TRBJ1-5, with TRBD1 as a possible D gene (6 bases). Germline V CDR1 and CDR2: MNHEY, SVGAGI. The CDR3 is 15 residues long. V dropped 5 bases and J dropped 2 bases, with 13 bases sitting between them. The CDR3 loop reads CASSTGGLGNQPQHF. The CDR3 bases are TGTGCCAGCAGTACCGGGGGCCTGGGCAATCAGCCCCAGCATTTT.

The chain carries TRBV14 and TRBJ2-3; possibly TRBD1 for D (6 bases). The V end was cut by 4 bases, the J end by 2 bases, with 19 bases between. Germline CDR1 and CDR2: SGHDN and FVKESK. The CDR3 length is 17 residues. The CDR3 region is CASSRRQALSNTDTQYF. CDR3 bases: TGTGCCAGCAGCCGCCGACAGGCGCTATCGAACACAGATACGCAGTATTTT.

This chain uses TRBV18 with TRBJ1-1; D gene unclear. Germline CDR1 KGHSH, CDR2 LQKENI. Trimming stripped 0 bases from V and 2 bases from J, with 10 bases between. The CDR3 has 15 amino acids. DNA for the CDR3: TGTGCCAGCTCACCACCGACTAGTGTCAACACTGAAGCTTTCTTT. Translated: CASSPPTSVNTEAFF.

The chain uses TRBV3-1 (or the pseudogene TRBV3-2) and TRBJ1-2; D possibly corresponds to TRBD1 (6 bases). This CDR3 is built from 17 residues. Trimming left V 0 bases short and J 0 bases short, with 14 bases between. The germline V gene has CDR1 LGHDT and CDR2 YNNKEL (reference sequence). The CDR3 sequence is CASSQDLRGLANYGYTF. CDR3 coding DNA: TGTGCCAGCAGCCAAGATCTAAGGGGGTTGGCTAACTATGGCTACACCTTC.

Notes on this clone: Additional DNA sequences in this sample encode the identical CDR3. V is TRBV12-3 or TRBV12-4 and J is TRBJ1-1; D may be TRBD1 (6 bases). The V gene lost 0 bases and the J gene lost 4 bases, with 6 bases spanning the gap. This CDR3 comprises 13 residues. The CDR3 is CASSLAGGTEAFF. CDR3 sequence (DNA): TGTGCCAGCAGTTTAGCAGGGGGCACTGAAGCTTTCTTT.

The chain combines TRBV29-1 with TRBJ2-2; D gene uncertain. The CDR3 runs 15 residues. Germline values: CDR1 SQVTM, CDR2 ANQGSEA. Trimming left V 4 bases short and J 0 bases short, with 12 bases between. CDR3 amino acids: CSVGWAAANTGELFF. For the CDR3, the DNA is TGCAGCGTTGGCTGGGCAGCCGCGAACACCGGGGAGCTGTTTTTT.

J is TRBJ2-7 and V is TRBV12-3 or TRBV12-4; TRBD1 agrees at 7 bases. The CDR3 sequence is 13 residues long. V lost 1 base and J lost 5; bases outside the gene matches: 2. DNA for the CDR3: TGTGCCAGCAGTTTAGGACAGGGTCACGAGCAGTACTTC. Its protein is CASSLGQGHEQYF.

V gene TRBV5-1 combines with J gene TRBJ2-1; D is undetermined. The V gene's germline CDR1 is SGHRS and CDR2 YFSETQ. V was pared by 0 bases and J by 5 bases, with 12 bases between. The CDR3 covers 15 residues. The CDR3, as DNA: TGCGCCAGCAGCTTGGATTCAGGCGCCCACAATGAGCAGTTCTTC. This encodes CASSLDSGAHNEQFF.

Turning to this clone: The sample contains more than one DNA sequence encoding this CDR3. The rearrangement links TRBV11-2 to TRBJ1-1; D is undetermined. Trimming left V 1 base short and J 1 base short, with 7 bases between. This CDR3 region has 14 residues. The V gene's germline CDR1 is SGHAT and CDR2 FQNNGV. This CDR3 is CASSLGAGNTEAFF. CDR3 DNA sequence: TGTGCCAGCAGCTTAGGAGCGGGGAACACTGAAGCTTTCTTT.

The table lists this clone with a count of one. V and J are TRBV6-5 and TRBJ2-1; the D is unclear. Per the germline V gene, CDR1 is MNHEY and CDR2 is SVGAGI. V shed 0 bases and J shed 5 bases, with 11 bases lying between them. This CDR3 is built from 15 residues. The CDR3 sequence: CASSYSIVVNNEQFF. Written as DNA, the CDR3 is TGTGCCAGCAGTTACTCGATTGTCGTGAACAATGAGCAGTTCTTC.

The rearrangement joins TRBV5-1 to TRBJ2-7, with TRBD1 matching over 8 bases. Germline assignment: CDR1 SGHRS and CDR2 YFSETQ. This CDR3 has 18 residues. Trimming cost V 1 base and J 3 bases; bases outside gene matches: 15. The CDR3 DNA is TGCGCCAGCAGCTTGTGGGCCAGTGGACAGGGTAGGAGCTACGAGCAGTACTTC. As protein: CASSLWASGQGRSYEQYF.

This chain links TRBV14 with TRBJ1-1, with unresolved D. The CDR3 consists of 15 residues. Deletions cut 0 bases from V and 1 base from J, with 9 bases between. Germline loops: CDR1 SGHDN, CDR2 FVKESK. For the CDR3, the DNA is TGTGCCAGCAGCCAAGATGGTTCCAGGAACACTGAAGCTTTCTTT. Protein sequence: CASSQDGSRNTEAFF.

The chain employs TRBV5-4 and TRBJ1-2, with a weak D call TRBD1 (6 bases). Germline V lookup: CDR1 SGHNT, CDR2 YYREEE (reference sequence). The CDR3 is made up of 17 amino acids. V was shortened by 0 bases and J by 8 bases, with 23 bases between the two germline ends. The CDR3 is CASSLEAHRVDNGGYTF. Here the CDR3 DNA reads TGTGCCAGCAGCTTGGAGGCGCACAGGGTGGATAACGGGGGCTACACCTTC. Looking up the rest from reference TRBV5-4 and TRBJ1-2 gives the full variable domain: ETGVTQSPTHLIKTRGQQVTLRCSSQSGHNTVSWYQQALGQGPQFIFQYYREEENGRGNFPPRFSGLQFPNYSSELNVNALELDDSALYLCASSLEAHRVDNGGYTFGSGTRLTVV.

This rearrangement joins TRBV4-1 to TRBJ2-1; possibly TRBD1 for D (5 bases). The CDR3 length is 15 residues. Germline V gene data show CDR1 as MGHRA and CDR2 as YSYEKL. The V gene lost 0 bases and the J gene lost 7 bases, with 13 bases spanning the gap. The CDR3 sequence is CASSQEVAGKNEQFF. The CDR3 region has the DNA TGCGCCAGCAGCCAAGAAGTGGCAGGGAAGAATGAGCAGTTCTTC.

A single count supports this clone. The chain links TRBV28 to TRBJ1-5; the match to TRBD1 covers 12 bases. The V segment lost 6 bases and the J segment 0 bases; nucleotides outside the gene matches: 9. Germline assignment: CDR1 MDHEN and CDR2 SYDVKM. CDR3 size: 18 residues. The CDR3, as DNA: TGTGCCAGCAGATCCGGGACAGGGGGCCCTAATAGCAATCAGCCCCAGCATTTT. Translating it yields CASRSGTGGPNSNQPQHF.

This clone occurred once. This sequence joins TRBV28 and TRBJ2-7; D might be TRBD2 (7 bases). The CDR3 runs 14 residues. The V gene's germline CDR1 is MDHEN and CDR2 SYDVKM. V was trimmed by 3 bases and J by 2 bases, leaving 11 bases between them. Written as DNA, the CDR3 is TGTGCCAGCAGTTTTGGAGGGGGGGCCTACGAGCAGTACTTC. Translation gives CASSFGGGAYEQYF.

The CDR3 region has the DNA TGTGCCAGCAGCTTAGTGGTAGAGACCCAGTACTTC. Protein sequence: CASSLVVETQYF. The V call is TRBV7-9, the J call TRBJ2-5; the D is unclear. Germline V gene sequence: CDR1 SEHNR, CDR2 FQNEAQ (reference sequence). This CDR3 spans 12 amino acids. With 1 base removed from V and 4 bases from J, the gap between germline ends came to 4 bases.

The chain combines TRBV19 with TRBJ2-7; weak D call: TRBD2 (6 bases). Germline CDR1 is LNHDA and CDR2 is SQIVND (reference sequence). Trimming cost V 1 base and J 5 bases, with 9 bases left between them. This CDR3 region has 13 residues. The CDR3 spells CASSIVGGNEQYF. CDR3 sequence (DNA): TGTGCCAGTAGTATAGTAGGAGGGAACGAGCAGTACTTC.

The CDR3 DNA is TGTGCCAGCAGCGTAGACTCAGGGTCCACTGAAGCTTTCTTT. As protein: CASSVDSGSTEAFF. The gene calls are TRBV9 and TRBJ1-1; tentative D call: TRBD1 (5 bases). CDR1 is SGDLS and CDR2 is YYNGEE in the germline V gene. The V end lost 0 bases, the J end lost 4 bases, and 10 bases lay between the germline ends. This CDR3 has 14 amino acids.

The rearrangement joins TRBV19 to TRBJ1-4, with a possible D match to TRBD1 (6 bases). Trimming pared 4 bases from V and 3 bases from J, leaving 12 bases between. CDR1 and CDR2 from the germline V gene are LNHDA and SQIVND (reference sequence). The CDR3 covers 15 residues. CDR3 sequence reads: CASSSSGQPNEKLFF. As DNA, the CDR3 is TGTGCCAGTAGTAGTTCTGGACAGCCTAATGAAAAACTGTTTTTT.